These 23 T cell receptor beta chains came from one sample sequenced in a study of T-cell memory formation after mild COVID-19. One entry per CDR3 protein results from TCRdb running MiXCR on the 5' RACE reads. The sample yields about 400,000 distinct CDR3 sequences, 20% to 30% seen once. The sequenced sample consisted of PBMCs or a T cell subset sorted from them (not recorded which). Source of these receptors: an adult woman who had mild COVID-19 (a few samples of this study predate the infection). Cell type and time point are not known.

This clonotype was observed at least ten times. The chain carries TRBV6-4 and TRBJ2-2; maybe TRBD2 (5 bases). CDR1 and CDR2 (germline): MRHNA, SNTAGT. This CDR3 contains 16 residues. Trimming took 0 bases from V and 1 from J, leaving 9 bases between them. CDR3 protein: CASSDSVEGNTGELFF. The CDR3 nucleotides are TGTGCCAGCAGTGACTCGGTCGAGGGGAACACCGGGGAGCTGTTTTTT.

A few counts support this clonotype. The chain combines TRBV9 with TRBJ2-2, with TRBD1 matching over 7 bases. The CDR3 has 14 residues. Looked up from germline, CDR1 is SGDLS and CDR2 is YYNGEE. Trimming removed 4 bases from V and 7 bases from J; junction bases left unmatched: 7. This CDR3 is CASSQAYRGGELFF. Here the CDR3 DNA reads TGTGCCAGCAGCCAAGCCTACAGGGGCGGGGAGCTGTTTTTT.

CDR3 in DNA: TGTGCCAGCCACACTAGCGGGAGGGCCCGGGAGCAGTACTTC. Amino acids: CASHTSGRAREQYF. The chain recombines TRBV13 with TRBJ2-7; 13 nucleotides agree with TRBD2. V shed 8 bases, J shed 7 bases, and the junction held 8 bases outside the gene matches. Germline V gene lookup returns CDR1 PRHDT and CDR2 FYEKMQ (reference sequence). The CDR3 loop spans 14 amino acids.

CDR3 coding DNA: TGTGCCATTCCGTTTCGAGGGACGGCAACTAGCACAGATACGCAGTATTTT. Translated: CAIPFRGTATSTDTQYF. The gene calls are TRBV10-3 and TRBJ2-3; D could derive from TRBD1 or TRBD2 (5 bases each). Germline values: CDR1 ENHRY, CDR2 SYGVKD. The CDR3 is 17 amino acids. The V gene lost 9 bases and the J gene lost 0 bases, with 22 bases spanning the gap.

The gene calls are TRBV12-3 or TRBV12-4 and TRBJ1-2; the D is unclear. Trimming removed 2 bases at V and 0 bases at J, with 10 bases between. The CDR3 has 15 residues. The CDR3 loop reads CASSLLSGANYGYTF. The CDR3 bases are TGTGCCAGCAGTTTATTATCCGGGGCTAACTATGGCTACACCTTC.

The chain uses TRBV20-1 and TRBJ2-5, with TRBD2 matching over 7 bases. The CDR3 has 13 amino acids. V gave up 6 bases and J gave up 5 bases; unmatched junction bases: 9. Per the germline V gene, CDR1 is DFQATT and CDR2 is SNEGSKA (reference sequence). CDR3 amino acids: CSAYTTSSETQYF. DNA of the CDR3: TGCAGTGCCTATACGACTAGCTCGGAGACCCAGTACTTC.

This clonotype was counted a few times. This rearrangement joins TRBV7-6 to TRBJ2-1, with D tentatively TRBD2 (6 bases). Germline assignment: CDR1 SGHVS and CDR2 FNYEAQ. With 0 bases removed from V and 4 bases from J, the gap between germline ends came to 13 bases. The CDR3 runs 16 residues. CDR3 DNA sequence: TGTGCCAGCAGCTTAGCGCGCGCTAGCGATTACAATGAGCAGTTCTTC. It is translated as CASSLARASDYNEQFF.

This clonotype occurred a few times. CDR3 region: CATSSGVSTDTQYF. CDR3 nucleotides: TGTGCCACTTCAAGCGGGGTGAGCACAGATACGCAGTATTTT. The V and J genes are TRBV10-3 and TRBJ2-3; 7 bases align to TRBD2. In germline, CDR1 is ENHRY, CDR2 SYGVKD. J gave up 0 bases and V 10 bases, and 7 bases lay outside the gene matches. This CDR3 has 14 residues.

This clonotype was recorded a few times. The chain joins TRBV7-2 to TRBJ2-1, with D perhaps matching TRBD2 (6 bases). V was trimmed by 5 bases and J by 8 bases, leaving 19 bases between them. This CDR3 has 15 residues. Germline assignment: CDR1 SGHTA and CDR2 FQGNSA. The CDR3 DNA is TGTGCCAGCAGCCACGGGGCGGGGTACACCGATGAGCAGTTCTTC. It encodes CASSHGAGYTDEQFF.

V is TRBV6-5 and J is TRBJ2-3; 8 bases match TRBD1. Losses at the gene ends were 6 bases for V and 2 bases for J; bases not matched to a gene: 7. The CDR3 sequence is 15 residues long. CDR1 is MNHEY, CDR2 SVGAGI, per germline. CDR3: CASSLWTGSTDTQYF. The CDR3 DNA reads TGTGCCAGCAGCCTATGGACAGGGTCCACAGATACGCAGTATTTT.

This clonotype occurred a few times. J is TRBJ2-2 and V is TRBV9; 8 bases agree with TRBD1. The length of the CDR3 is 18 residues. V was pared by 3 bases and J by 1 base, with 11 bases of the junction left unmatched. Germline CDR1 SGDLS, CDR2 YYNGEE. The CDR3 loop is CASSADNRTGKNTGELFF. CDR3 bases: TGTGCCAGCAGCGCCGATAACCGGACAGGGAAGAACACCGGGGAGCTGTTTTTT. The full variable domain, with the rest looked up from reference TRBV9 and TRBJ2-2, is DSGVTQTPKHLITATGQRVTLRCSPRSGDLSVYWYQQSLDQGLQFLIQYYNGEERAKGNILERFSAQQFPDLHSELNLSSLELGDSALYFCASSADNRTGKNTGELFFGEGSRLTVL.

Only a few counts were recorded for this clonotype. V is TRBV27 and J is TRBJ2-5, with D possibly being TRBD1 (6 bases). CDR3 length: 14 amino acids. Germline CDR1 reads MNHEY; CDR2 reads SMNVEV (reference sequence). V was shortened by 4 bases and J by 3 bases, with 12 bases between the two germline ends. In nucleotides, the CDR3 is TGTGCCAGCAGTTATGGGCAGGGGAAAGAGACCCAGTACTTC. Translation gives CASSYGQGKETQYF.

This clonotype appeared a few times. This chain joins TRBV7-9 and TRBJ1-3; D is perhaps TRBD1 (6 bases). Germline-derived CDR1 and CDR2 are SEHNR and FQNEAQ (reference sequence). V shed 2 bases and J shed 0 bases, with 8 bases lying between them. CDR3 size: 15 residues. This CDR3 reads CASSLQGGSGNTIYF. Written as DNA, the CDR3 is TGTGCCAGCAGCTTACAAGGGGGCTCTGGAAACACCATATATTTT.

This clonotype came up many times. This chain links TRBV7-3 with TRBJ2-1; 10 positions match TRBD2. CDR3 length equals 15 residues. The germline V gene has CDR1 SGHTA and CDR2 FQGTGA. V shed 4 bases and J 4 bases; nucleotides not matched to a gene: 4. CDR3 sequence: CASSSSGGAYNEQFF. The DNA of the CDR3 is TGTGCCAGCAGCTCGAGCGGGGGGGCGTACAATGAGCAGTTCTTC.

This clonotype was found once. The chain carries TRBV21-1 and TRBJ1-2. TRBV21-1 constitutes a pseudogene. The CDR3 runs 12 residues. In nucleotides, the CDR3 is TGTGCCAGCAGCAAGAGGGATTATGGCTACACCTTC. Its protein is CASSKRDYGYTF.

This clonotype was seen at least ten times. V is TRBV12-3 or TRBV12-4 and J is TRBJ2-1; D gene ambiguous. The V end was cut by 3 bases, the J end by 8 bases, with 11 bases between. The CDR3 contains 13 residues. CDR3 loop: CASSFATPHEQFF. The CDR3 nucleotides are TGTGCCAGCAGTTTCGCCACTCCCCATGAGCAGTTCTTC.

This clonotype was counted only a few times. This chain connects TRBV5-1 to TRBJ2-7; D is unclear. The V and J ends lost 0 bases and 2 bases respectively, with 18 bases between them. Germline lookup yields CDR1 SGHRS and CDR2 YFSETQ. This CDR3 is built from 17 residues. The chain's CDR3 is CASSLVGSPPHTYEQYF. The CDR3 bases are TGCGCCAGCAGCTTGGTGGGCAGTCCACCGCATACCTACGAGCAGTACTTC. Combining the CDR3 with reference TRBV5-1 and TRBJ2-7 gives the whole variable domain KAGVTQTPRYLIKTRGQQVTLSCSPISGHRSVSWYQQTPGQGLQFLFEYFSETQRNKGNFPGRFSGRQFSNSRSEMNVSTLELGDSALYLCASSLVGSPPHTYEQYFGPGTRLTVT.

The gene calls are TRBV27 and TRBJ1-6, with D possibly TRBD1 on 5 matching bases. Germline CDR1 reads MNHEY; CDR2 reads SMNVEV (reference sequence). Trimming took off 8 bases at V and 6 bases at J, with 11 bases between the two ends. The CDR3 covers 13 residues. CDR3 protein: CASGGGSNSPLHF. The CDR3 DNA reads as TGTGCCAGCGGGGGGGGGAGTAATTCACCCCTCCACTTT.

This rearrangement joins TRBV11-2 to TRBJ2-1; tentative D call: TRBD1 (6 bases). CDR3 length equals 15 residues. Per germline, CDR1 SGHAT and CDR2 FQNNGV. V lost 3 bases and J lost 6, with 15 bases in between. As DNA, the CDR3 is TGTGCCAGCAGCTTCCTGGGGGCGCTGAGCAATGAGCAGTTCTTC. It yields the protein CASSFLGALSNEQFF.

This clonotype was observed at least ten times. The genes are TRBV9 and TRBJ1-2; 8 nucleotides align to TRBD1. V was clipped by 4 bases and J by 6 bases; unmatched bases: 11. The CDR3 is made up of 15 amino acids. Germline CDR1 and CDR2: SGDLS and YYNGEE. In nucleotides, the CDR3 is TGTGCCAGCAGCCCCCGGACAGGGTACCATGATGGCTACACCTTC. This encodes CASSPRTGYHDGYTF.

The V call is TRBV4-1, the J call TRBJ1-1, with D possibly being TRBD1 (5 bases). V shed 1 base and J shed 8 bases, with 14 bases lying between them. The CDR3 is 14 residues long. Germline V gene sequence: CDR1 MGHRA, CDR2 YSYEKL. Written as DNA, the CDR3 is TGCGCCAGCAGCCAAGGAATAAAAGGGGCAGAAGCTTTCTTT. Translation: CASSQGIKGAEAFF.

This chain links TRBV6-2 or TRBV6-3 with TRBJ1-1, with 9 bases identical to TRBD1. CDR1 is MNHEY and CDR2 is SVGEGT in the germline V gene. This CDR3 comprises 13 residues. J was trimmed by 7 bases and V by 8 bases; bases with no gene match: 8. The CDR3 spells CASRIGTGLEAFF. The CDR3 DNA reads as TGTGCCAGCCGAATCGGGACAGGGCTTGAAGCTTTCTTT.

This clonotype was seen a few times. The chain carries TRBV29-1 and TRBJ1-1; a weak D match, TRBD1 (5 bases). Trimming stripped 5 bases from V and 0 bases from J, with 10 bases between. In germline, CDR1 is SQVTM, CDR2 ANQGSEA. The length of the CDR3 is 13 residues. Written as DNA, the CDR3 is TGCAGCGTTTTACAGGCCCTGAACACTGAAGCTTTCTTT. Its translation is CSVLQALNTEAFF.